This T cell receptor (beta chain) emerged from a study of OX40 agonist ivuxolimab in advanced cancers. The protocol was immunoSEQ multiplex PCR, while the TCRdb copy is restricted to in-frame clones and leaves out a portion. The table lists roughly 80,000 clones, more than 85% of them singletons. Germline V gives CDR1 SGDLS, CDR2 YYNGEE. J lost 6 bases, V lost 3 bases, and 6 bases had no gene match. The CDR3 loop spans 14 amino acids. This clonotype originated in an adult with an advanced solid tumor such as melanoma, head and neck, liver or kidney cancer. The gene calls are TRBV9 and TRBJ2-7, with 10 bases aligning to TRBD1. Material: CD4+ or CD8+ T cells sorted from blood, obtained in a trial of the OX40 agonist ivuxolimab. CDR3 DNA: TGTGCCAGCAGCGACCGGGACAGGGGAGGCGAGCAGTACTTC. Its translation is CASSDRDRGGEQYF. The entire variable domain, with the rest obtained from reference TRBV9 and TRBJ2-7, is as follows: DSGVTQTPKHLITATGQRVTLRCSPRSGDLSVYWYQQSLDQGLQFLIQYYNGEERAKGNILERFSAQQFPDLHSELNLSSLELGDSALYFCASSDRDRGGEQYFGPGTRLTVT.